A selection of T cell receptor beta chains follows, all from one sample in a study of blood T cell repertoires in COVID-19. Data came from immunoSEQ multiplex PCR; TCRdb stores just in-frame clones and leaves some out. Of about half a million clones listed, 80% to 90% are singletons. Source material: PBMCs or T cells enriched from blood (not recorded which). The receptor set was obtained from an older woman who had recovered from COVID-19. CDR3s include the opening cysteine and the closing phenylalanine or tryptophan.

v_gene	j_gene	CDR3aa
TRBV2	TRBJ2-2	CASSPRGPGELFF
TRBV5-1	TRBJ1-3	CASSLGLSGNTIYF
TRBV18	TRBJ2-3	CASSPVPATSGGAADTQYF
TRBV19	TRBJ1-5	CASRRGQGSNQPQHF
TRBV6-5	TRBJ1-2	CATYRDRTYGYTF
TRBV19	TRBJ1-4	CASSIFQETNEKLFF
TRBV12-1	TRBJ1-4	CASSSSGPNEKLFF
TRBV5-1	TRBJ2-1	CASSQDTNYNEQFF
TRBV27	TRBJ1-2	CASSFRGNYGYTF
TRBV18	TRBJ2-5	CASSPLPLSGGAEETQYF
TRBV9	TRBJ2-1	CASSPRLETSYNEQFF
TRBV11-2	TRBJ2-7	CASSRTGGDGEQYF
TRBV29-1	TRBJ1-1	CSALRGNTEAFF
TRBV18	TRBJ2-5	CASSPRVGRGLQETQYF
TRBV30	TRBJ1-1	CAWSDREYTEAFF
TRBV12-3/TRBV12-4	TRBJ2-5	CASSADREKTQYF
TRBV18	TRBJ2-7	CASSPSAGERSSYEQYF
TRBV2	TRBJ2-5	CASTPGQGVKTQYF
TRBV7-6	TRBJ1-1	CASSPLAFF
TRBV15	TRBJ1-4	CATSRDGLAATNEKLFF
TRBV3-1/TRBV3-2	TRBJ1-2	CASRPTGGANYGYTF
TRBV29-1	TRBJ2-1	CSVDDRGAYNEQFF
TRBV9	TRBJ1-2	CASSVGYQGDGYTF